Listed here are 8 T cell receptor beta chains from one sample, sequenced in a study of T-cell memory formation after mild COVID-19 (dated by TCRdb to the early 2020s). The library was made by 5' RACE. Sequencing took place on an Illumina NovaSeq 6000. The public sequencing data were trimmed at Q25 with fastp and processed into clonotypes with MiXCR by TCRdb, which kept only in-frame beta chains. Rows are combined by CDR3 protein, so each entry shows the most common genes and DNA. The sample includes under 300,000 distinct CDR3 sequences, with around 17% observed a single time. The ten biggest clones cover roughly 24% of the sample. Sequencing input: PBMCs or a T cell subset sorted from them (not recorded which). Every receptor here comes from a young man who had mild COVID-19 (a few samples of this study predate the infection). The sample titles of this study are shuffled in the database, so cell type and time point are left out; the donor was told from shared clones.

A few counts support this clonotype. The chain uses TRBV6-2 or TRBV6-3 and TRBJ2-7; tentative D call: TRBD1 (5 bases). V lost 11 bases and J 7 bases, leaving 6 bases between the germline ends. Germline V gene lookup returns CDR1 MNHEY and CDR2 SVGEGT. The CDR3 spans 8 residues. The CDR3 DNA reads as TGTGCCGGACAAGAGCAGTACGTC. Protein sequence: CAGQEQYV.

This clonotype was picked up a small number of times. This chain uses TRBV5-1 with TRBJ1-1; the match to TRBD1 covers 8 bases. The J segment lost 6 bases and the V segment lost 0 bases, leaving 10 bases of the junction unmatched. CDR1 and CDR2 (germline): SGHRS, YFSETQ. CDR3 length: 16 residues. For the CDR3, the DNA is TGCGCCAGCAGCTTGGACCTTAGACAGGGGCGCGCTGAAGCTTTCTTT. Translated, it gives CASSLDLRQGRAEAFF.

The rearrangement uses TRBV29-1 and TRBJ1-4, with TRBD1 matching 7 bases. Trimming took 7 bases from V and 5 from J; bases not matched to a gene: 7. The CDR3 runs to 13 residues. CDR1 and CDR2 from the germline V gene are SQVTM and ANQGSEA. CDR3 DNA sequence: TGCAGCGGGTTTGACAGGGACAATGAAAAACTGTTTTTT. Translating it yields CSGFDRDNEKLFF.

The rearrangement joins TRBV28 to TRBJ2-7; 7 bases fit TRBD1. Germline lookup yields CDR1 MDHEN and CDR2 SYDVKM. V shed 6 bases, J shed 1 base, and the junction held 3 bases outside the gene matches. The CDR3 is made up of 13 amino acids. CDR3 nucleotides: TGTGCCAGCAGGGACAGGCGTTCCTACGAGCAGTACGTC. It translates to CASRDRRSYEQYV.

CDR3 amino acids: CATSRDLPDAQYF. CDR3 in DNA: TGTGCCACCAGCAGAGATCTTCCGGATGCCCAGTACTTC. V is TRBV15 and J is TRBJ2-5; no clear D gene. Between the trimmed V and J ends, which lost 0 bases and 9 bases, there was a span of 11 bases. The V gene's germline CDR1 is LNHNV and CDR2 YYDKDF (reference sequence). This CDR3 has 13 amino acids.

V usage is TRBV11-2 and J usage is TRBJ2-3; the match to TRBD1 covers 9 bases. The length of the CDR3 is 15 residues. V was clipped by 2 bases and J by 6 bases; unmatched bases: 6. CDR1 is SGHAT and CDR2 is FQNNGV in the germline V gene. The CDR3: CASSLRDRVWDTQYF. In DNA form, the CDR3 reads TGTGCCAGCAGCTTACGGGACAGGGTTTGGGATACGCAGTATTTT.

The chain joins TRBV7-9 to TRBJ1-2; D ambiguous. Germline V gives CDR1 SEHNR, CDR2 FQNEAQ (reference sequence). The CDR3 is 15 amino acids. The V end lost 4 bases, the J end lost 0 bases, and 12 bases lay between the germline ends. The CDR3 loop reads CASSSSRVTNYGYTF. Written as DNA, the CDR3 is TGTGCCAGCAGCTCCTCGCGAGTAACTAACTATGGCTACACCTTC.

CDR3 coding DNA: TGTGCCAGCAGCTTCTCCCTGGCTCAGACAGATACGCAGTATTTT. Translation gives CASSFSLAQTDTQYF. The V call is TRBV7-2, the J call TRBJ2-3; no reliable D call. Germline V gene sequence: CDR1 SGHTA, CDR2 FQGNSA. V dropped 3 bases and J dropped 3 bases, with 13 bases sitting between them. The CDR3 covers 15 residues.